This T cell receptor beta chain was obtained from a study of early stage breast cancer tumors. Study background: ER+/PR+/HER2- status applied to about 70% of the 16 invasive breast tumors. The study, taken as a whole, reports: Enriched TCRB sequences shared across patients were mostly commonly generated sequences. Tumor and normal breast were distinguished via blood comparison in most of the 16 patients.

Each sample had two DNA replicates, approximately 0.49 ug blood or about 1.5 ug tissue. Measured with immunoSEQ multiplex PCR; TCRdb has only the in-frame clones, and not every one. The table includes some 21,000 clones, approximately 80% detected once. The germline V gene has CDR1 SGDLS and CDR2 YYNGEE. CDR3 length equals 15 residues. Trimming removed 1 base from V and 5 bases from J, with 12 bases in between. About this clone itself: No antigen is known for it.

The V and J genes are TRBV9 and TRBJ2-2; the D gene could be TRBD1 or TRBD2 (6 bases each). The sequenced sample consisted of blood. This TCR came from a person between 55 and 69 years old with breast cancer. The CDR3 DNA is TGTGCCAGCAGCGTATCTGGGGGGCCGACCGGGGAGCTGTTTTTT. Protein: CASSVSGGPTGELFF.